This T cell receptor (beta chain) was sequenced for a study of long-term antiretroviral therapy in people with HIV. General observations from the study: ART preceded a rise in diversity that nonetheless stayed lower than in transplant donor controls. HIV repertoire CDR3 lengths ranged less widely than those of controls. Clones showing expansion before ART dominated the repertoire at all time points.

As regards this clone: What it recognizes is unknown.

Researchers report immunoSEQ v3.0 was run at survey level. The method was immunoSEQ multiplex PCR; TCRdb's version includes in-frame clones alone and lacks a portion of them. The sample records under 30,000 clones, approximately 83% being singletons. The CDR3 totals 15 residues. V trimming: 2 bases; J trimming: 3 bases; junction bases outside the gene matches: 6. CDR1 and CDR2 (germline): MGHDK, SYGVNS. This chain connects TRBV25-1 to TRBJ2-5, with 7 bases that match TRBD2. Specimen: unsorted PBMCs, collected 0.7 years before starting antiretroviral therapy. The source of this sequence is a man aged 25-45 years with HIV. In nucleotides, the CDR3 is TGTGCCAGCAGTGAAGGGGGAGGGACGGAAGAGACCCAGTACTTC. It is translated as CASSEGGGTEETQYF.